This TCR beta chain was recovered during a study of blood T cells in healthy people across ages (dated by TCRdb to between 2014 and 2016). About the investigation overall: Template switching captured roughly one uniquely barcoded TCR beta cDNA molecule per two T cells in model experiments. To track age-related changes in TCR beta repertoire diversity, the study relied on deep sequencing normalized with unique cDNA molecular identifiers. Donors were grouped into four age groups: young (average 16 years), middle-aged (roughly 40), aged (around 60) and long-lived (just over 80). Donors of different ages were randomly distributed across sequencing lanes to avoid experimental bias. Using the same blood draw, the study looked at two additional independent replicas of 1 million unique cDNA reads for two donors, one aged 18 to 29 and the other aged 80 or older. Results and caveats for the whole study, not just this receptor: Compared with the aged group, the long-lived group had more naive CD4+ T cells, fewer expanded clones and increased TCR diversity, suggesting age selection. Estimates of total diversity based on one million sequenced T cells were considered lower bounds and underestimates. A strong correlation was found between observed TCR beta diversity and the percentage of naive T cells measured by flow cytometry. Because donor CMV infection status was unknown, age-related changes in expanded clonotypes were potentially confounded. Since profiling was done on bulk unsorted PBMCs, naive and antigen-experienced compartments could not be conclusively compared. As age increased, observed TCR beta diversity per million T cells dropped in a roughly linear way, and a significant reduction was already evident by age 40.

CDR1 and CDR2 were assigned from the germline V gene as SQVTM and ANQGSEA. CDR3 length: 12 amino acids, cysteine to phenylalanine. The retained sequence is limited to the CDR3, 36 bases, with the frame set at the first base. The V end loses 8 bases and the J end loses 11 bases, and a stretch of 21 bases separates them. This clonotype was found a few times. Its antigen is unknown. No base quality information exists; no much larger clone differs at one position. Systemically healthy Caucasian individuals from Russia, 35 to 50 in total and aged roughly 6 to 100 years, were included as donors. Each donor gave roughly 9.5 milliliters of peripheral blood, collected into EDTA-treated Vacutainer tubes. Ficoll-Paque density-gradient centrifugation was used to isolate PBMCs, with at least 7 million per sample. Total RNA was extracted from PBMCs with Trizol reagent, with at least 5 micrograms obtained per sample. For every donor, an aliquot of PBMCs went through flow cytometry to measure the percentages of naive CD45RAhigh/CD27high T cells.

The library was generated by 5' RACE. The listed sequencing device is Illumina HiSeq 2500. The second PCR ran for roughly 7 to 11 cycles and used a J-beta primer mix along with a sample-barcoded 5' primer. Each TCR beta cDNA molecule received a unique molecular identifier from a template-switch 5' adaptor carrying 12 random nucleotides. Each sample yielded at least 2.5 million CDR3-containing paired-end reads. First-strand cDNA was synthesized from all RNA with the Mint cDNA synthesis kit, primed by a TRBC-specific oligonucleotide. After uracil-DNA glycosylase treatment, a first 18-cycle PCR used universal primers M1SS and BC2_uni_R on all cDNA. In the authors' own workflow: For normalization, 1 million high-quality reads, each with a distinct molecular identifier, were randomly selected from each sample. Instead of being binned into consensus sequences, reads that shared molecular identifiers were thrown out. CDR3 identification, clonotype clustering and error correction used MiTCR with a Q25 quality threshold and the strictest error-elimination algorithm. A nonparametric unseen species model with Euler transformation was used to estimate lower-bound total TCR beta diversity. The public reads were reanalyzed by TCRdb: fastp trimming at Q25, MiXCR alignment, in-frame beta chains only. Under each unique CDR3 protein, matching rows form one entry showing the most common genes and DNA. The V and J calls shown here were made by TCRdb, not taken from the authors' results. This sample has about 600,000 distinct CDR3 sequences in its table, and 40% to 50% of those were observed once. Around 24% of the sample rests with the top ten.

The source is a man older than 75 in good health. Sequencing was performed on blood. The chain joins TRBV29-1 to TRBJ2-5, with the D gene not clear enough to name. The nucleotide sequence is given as TGCAGCCCCACGGACCGATACAATGAGCAGTACTTC. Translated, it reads CSPTDRYNEQYF.